The clone carrying this T cell receptor beta chain has more than one count but fewer than ten. The data were taken from a study of T-cell memory formation after mild COVID-19. TCRdb fed the 5' RACE reads into MiXCR, producing one record per CDR3 protein. Of about 440,000 distinct CDR3 sequences listed, 20% were seen once; the top ten hold 8.4%. Trimming left V 3 bases short and J 4 bases short, with 10 bases between. The CDR3 has 13 residues. Germline values: CDR1 DFQATT, CDR2 SNEGSKA (reference sequence). The origin of this receptor is an adult woman who had mild COVID-19 (a few samples of this study predate the infection). Cell type and time point are not known. The gene calls are TRBV20-1 and TRBJ1-5; TRBD1 might be the D (5 bases). Sequencing input: PBMCs or a T cell subset sorted from them (not recorded which). The CDR3 sequence: CSASQGDNQPQHF. DNA for the CDR3: TGCAGTGCTAGCCAGGGCGATAATCAGCCCCAGCATTTT.